This paragraph reports one TCR beta chain. The sample comes from a study of blood T cell repertoires in COVID-19. Original data processing: Amplification from reference gene primers served as the basis for estimated nucleated cell counts. Data came from immunoSEQ multiplex PCR; TCRdb stores just in-frame clones and leaves some out. The V and J calls and the clone size are those of that table, but D and trimming were determined from the DNA. The repertoire holds roughly 450,000 clones, with roughly 87% as singletons. CDR3 length: 13 amino acids. Deletions cut 5 bases from V and 5 bases from J, with 12 bases between. Per the germline V gene, CDR1 is MGHDK and CDR2 is SYGVNS.

This chain joins TRBV25-1 and TRBJ2-5; TRBD1 might be the D (6 bases). The specimen sequenced was PBMCs or T cells enriched from blood (not recorded which). This TCR was recovered from a man aged 18 to 35 who had recovered from COVID-19. The chain's CDR3 is CASSLQGLETQYF. CDR3 DNA sequence: TGTGCCAGCAGTCTGCAGGGGTTGGAGACCCAGTACTTC.